Presented here are 25 T cell receptor beta chains from one specimen sequenced in a study of T-cell reconstitution after alpha-beta-depleted transplantation in children. Library preparation (for TCRbeta) was performed with unique molecular identifiers. TCRdb re-called the PCR reads through MiXCR, storing one row per CDR3 protein. Of 900,000 or so distinct CDR3 sequences detected, approximately 15% appear once; the ten largest clones hold about 5%. Source: PBMCs, mostly from graft donor cells, taken 360 days after TCRalphabeta/CD19-depleted stem cell transplant. The receptors stem from a male patient aged 10 to 17 who had a stem cell transplant for acute lymphoblastic leukemia, so the T cells may come from the graft donor.

This clonotype was found many times. The rearrangement joins TRBV16 to TRBJ2-7; D perhaps matches TRBD2 (5 bases). The CDR3 has 16 residues. The ends were cut back, 3 bases at V and 3 bases at J, with 18 bases in the middle. Per the germline V gene, CDR1 is KGHSY and CDR2 is FQNENV. The CDR3 coding sequence is TGTGCCAGCAGCCACGCCCTTAGCTTAGGACTCTACGAGCAGTACTTC. The encoded protein is CASSHALSLGLYEQYF.

The V call is TRBV27, the J call TRBJ2-3; 9 positions match TRBD2. CDR1 is MNHEY, CDR2 SMNVEV, per germline (reference sequence). The CDR3 sequence is 16 residues long. V lost 8 bases and J lost 1; bases outside the gene matches: 10. CDR3 sequence: CASGPLAGARTDTQYF. CDR3 DNA: TGTGCCAGCGGACCACTAGCGGGCGCTCGCACAGATACGCAGTATTTT.

This clonotype turned up a few times. This sequence joins TRBV5-1 and TRBJ2-7; 7 bases match TRBD1. Germline CDR1 SGHRS, CDR2 YFSETQ. This CDR3 comprises 15 residues. J gave up 6 bases and V 0 bases, and 9 bases lay outside the gene matches. CDR3: CASSLAQGRGVEQYF. The CDR3 coding sequence is TGCGCCAGCAGCTTGGCACAGGGGAGAGGCGTCGAGCAGTACTTC. The complete variable domain, with remaining parts taken from reference TRBV5-1 and TRBJ2-7, reads KAGVTQTPRYLIKTRGQQVTLSCSPISGHRSVSWYQQTPGQGLQFLFEYFSETQRNKGNFPGRFSGRQFSNSRSEMNVSTLELGDSALYLCASSLAQGRGVEQYFGPGTRLTVT.

Only a few counts were recorded for this clonotype. The CDR3 DNA reads TGCGCCAGCAGCTTGGTGGACGAAGAGACCCAGTACTTC. Translated, it gives CASSLVDEETQYF. This chain joins TRBV5-1 and TRBJ2-5, with D unclear. Germline-derived CDR1 and CDR2 are SGHRS and YFSETQ. Trimming took 0 bases from V and 3 from J, leaving 6 bases between them. The CDR3 extends over 13 amino acids.

This clonotype showed up just a few times. The V call is TRBV4-1, the J call TRBJ2-1; the D gene could be TRBD1 or TRBD2 (5 bases each). The CDR3 totals 14 residues. V lost 3 bases and J lost 4, with 10 bases in between. CDR1 MGHRA and CDR2 YSYEKL come from the germline V gene. The CDR3 DNA is TGCGCCAGCAGCCACGGGACGGCGTACAATGAGCAGTTCTTC. Translating it yields CASSHGTAYNEQFF.

The chain recombines TRBV5-1 with TRBJ2-7; 7 bases are a match to TRBD1. The CDR3 extends over 13 amino acids. Germline CDR1 is SGHRS and CDR2 is YFSETQ. Losses at the gene ends were 5 bases for V and 1 base for J; bases not matched to a gene: 3. CDR3 coding DNA: TGCGCCAGCAGGGGGGACAGATCCTACGAGCAGTACTTC. Translated, it gives CASRGDRSYEQYF.

This clonotype was seen a few times. The V call is TRBV12-3 or TRBV12-4, the J call TRBJ2-3; the match to TRBD2 covers 8 bases. After removal of 6 bases from V and 3 bases from J, the junction contained 8 bases not matched to a gene. The length of the CDR3 is 15 residues. The CDR3 region is CASRSAGVGTDTQYF. The CDR3 bases are TGTGCCAGCAGGTCAGCGGGAGTTGGAACAGATACGCAGTATTTT.

The gene calls are TRBV7-9 and TRBJ2-3, with 10 bases that match TRBD2. CDR1 and CDR2 from the germline V gene are SEHNR and FQNEAQ (reference sequence). This CDR3 has 17 residues. The trim removed 4 bases at V and 5 bases at J, leaving 12 bases unmatched. This chain's CDR3 is CASSSAGTSDFGDTQYF. CDR3 sequence (DNA): TGTGCCAGCAGCTCGGCCGGGACTAGCGATTTTGGAGATACGCAGTATTTT.

The sample holds a few counts of this clonotype. The chain employs TRBV7-2 and TRBJ2-7; tentative D call: TRBD2 (7 bases). The CDR3 runs 15 residues. Deletions cut 7 bases from V and 3 bases from J, with 19 bases between. Germline CDR1 is SGHTA and CDR2 is FQGNSA. The CDR3 loop reads CASTLGGGPFYEQYF. In DNA form, the CDR3 reads TGTGCCAGCACCTTGGGGGGGGGCCCATTCTACGAGCAGTACTTC.

This clonotype was recorded many times. The chain couples TRBV25-1 to TRBJ2-3; 9 bases are shared with TRBD1. The junction had 8 bases not matched to a gene; V was cut back by 0 bases and J by 4 bases. Germline V gives CDR1 MGHDK, CDR2 SYGVNS. CDR3 length: 17 amino acids. CDR3 amino acids: CASSEYPGTGLSDTQYF. The CDR3 region has the DNA TGTGCCAGCAGTGAATACCCCGGGACAGGGTTATCAGATACGCAGTATTTT.

This chain connects TRBV12-3 or TRBV12-4 to TRBJ1-1; 7 nucleotides align to TRBD1. Trimming at V came to 5 bases and at J to 5 bases, leaving 11 bases not matched to a gene. This CDR3 contains 15 residues. In nucleotides, the CDR3 is TGTGCCAGCAGTCCTACGACAGGGCCGCGAACTGAAGCTTTCTTT. Protein product: CASSPTTGPRTEAFF.

The chain combines TRBV12-3 or TRBV12-4 with TRBJ1-4, with 8 positions matching TRBD1. The V segment lost 6 bases and the J segment 5 bases; nucleotides outside the gene matches: 5. The length of the CDR3 is 14 residues. This CDR3 is CASSERTGNEKLFF. Here the CDR3 DNA reads TGTGCCAGCAGCGAACGGACAGGGAATGAAAAACTGTTTTTT.

This clonotype was detected many times. The V and J genes are TRBV7-8 and TRBJ1-3, with a possible D match to TRBD1 (5 bases). Looked up from germline, CDR1 is SGHVS and CDR2 is FQNEAQ. Trimming removed 1 base at V and 4 bases at J, with 11 bases between. The CDR3 is made up of 15 amino acids. The CDR3 spells CASSLGWPGGNTIYF. The CDR3 nucleotides read TGTGCCAGCAGCTTAGGTTGGCCAGGGGGAAACACCATATATTTT.

The V call is TRBV6-2 or TRBV6-3, the J call TRBJ2-6; TRBD1 might be the D (5 bases). The V gene lost 5 bases and the J gene lost 2 bases, with 16 bases spanning the gap. This CDR3 contains 17 residues. The germline V gene has CDR1 MNHEY and CDR2 SVGEGT. The CDR3 here is CASSRIPAGTGANVLTF. DNA of the CDR3: TGTGCCAGCAGTCGAATCCCGGCAGGGACTGGGGCCAACGTCCTGACTTTC.

This rearrangement joins TRBV20-1 to TRBJ1-2; TRBD1 aligns across 7 bases. There are 13 residues in the CDR3. Germline V CDR1 and CDR2: DFQATT, SNEGSKA (reference sequence). Trimming took 2 bases from V and 8 from J; bases not matched to a gene: 8. The CDR3 loop reads CSARWWDSGGYTF. Written as DNA, the CDR3 is TGCAGTGCTAGATGGTGGGACAGTGGAGGCTACACCTTC.

Ten or more counts support this clonotype. The CDR3 sequence: CASRFPPSNEQFF. In nucleotides, the CDR3 is TGTGCCAGCAGGTTCCCCCCCAGCAATGAGCAGTTCTTC. The chain is built from TRBV28 and TRBJ2-1; D remains ambiguous. The CDR3 is 13 residues long. V was cut by 6 bases and J by 6 bases, with 12 bases left in between. Germline loops: CDR1 MDHEN, CDR2 SYDVKM.

This chain connects TRBV20-1 to TRBJ2-7, with 9 bases identical to TRBD2. Germline CDR1 reads DFQATT; CDR2 reads SNEGSKA (reference sequence). The length of the CDR3 is 17 residues. V dropped 6 bases and J dropped 2; count of bases not matched to a gene: 17. In nucleotides, the CDR3 is TGCAGTGCCACAGGGGCTAGCGGGACCCGGGTGGCCTACGAGCAGTACTTC. Translating gives CSATGASGTRVAYEQYF.

The genes are TRBV20-1 and TRBJ2-1; TRBD2 matches 11 bases. Germline CDR1 reads DFQATT; CDR2 reads SNEGSKA (reference sequence). Trimming cost V 7 bases and J 8 bases; bases outside gene matches: 1. This CDR3 has 11 amino acids. CDR3 protein: CSELAGDEQFF. In DNA form, the CDR3 reads TGCAGTGAACTAGCGGGAGATGAGCAGTTCTTC.

The chain uses TRBV20-1 and TRBJ2-1, with TRBD1 matching over 7 bases. In germline, CDR1 is DFQATT, CDR2 SNEGSKA (reference sequence). Trimming took 4 bases from V and 3 from J; bases not matched to a gene: 6. CDR3 length equals 14 residues. In nucleotides, the CDR3 is TGCAGTGCTACGTACGGGACAGACTACAATGAGCAGTTCTTC. Translation: CSATYGTDYNEQFF.

This clonotype has a count of ten or more. The chain couples TRBV20-1 to TRBJ2-7; 10 bases agree with TRBD2. The CDR3 runs to 15 residues. Germline loops: CDR1 DFQATT, CDR2 SNEGSKA (reference sequence). The V gene end was trimmed by 5 bases and the J gene end by 0 bases; junction bases not matched to a gene: 7. In DNA form, the CDR3 reads TGCAGTGCTTCACTAGCGGGGACATTCTCCTACGAGCAGTACTTC. Protein product: CSASLAGTFSYEQYF.

The chain couples TRBV6-4 to TRBJ2-1; the match to TRBD2 covers 7 bases. The germline V gene has CDR1 MRHNA and CDR2 SNTAGT. V shed 3 bases and J 8 bases; nucleotides not matched to a gene: 7. The CDR3 has 14 amino acids. CDR3 nucleotide sequence: TGTGCCAGCAGTGAAGGAGGTAGCGGGTATGAGCAGTTCTTC. As protein: CASSEGGSGYEQFF.

CDR3 DNA: TGTGCCAGCAGTCTTGCCAGGACAATGAGCTCCTACGAGCAGTACTTC. Its protein product is CASSLARTMSSYEQYF. This chain uses TRBV12-3 or TRBV12-4 with TRBJ2-7; maybe TRBD1 (5 bases). CDR3 size: 16 residues. Trimming shortened V by 5 bases and J by 0 bases, and 17 bases separated the two germline ends.

The V gene is TRBV19, the J gene TRBJ1-1; 12 positions agree with TRBD1. CDR3 length equals 17 residues. V lost 6 bases to trimming and J lost 1 base; unmatched junction nucleotides: 9. Germline CDR1 and CDR2: LNHDA and SQIVND (reference sequence). The CDR3 loop is CASSWDRGRDKNTEAFF. CDR3 nucleotide sequence: TGTGCCAGTAGCTGGGACAGGGGGCGCGATAAGAACACTGAAGCTTTCTTT.

This clonotype showed up just a few times. This rearrangement joins TRBV20-1 to TRBJ2-5; D gene ambiguous. Germline-derived CDR1 and CDR2 are DFQATT and SNEGSKA (reference sequence). V was pared by 1 base and J by 0 bases, with 15 bases between. The CDR3 contains 16 residues. For the CDR3, the DNA is TGCAGTGCTAGAGGCTACTCCACTGAGTACCAAGAGACCCAGTACTTC. Its translation: CSARGYSTEYQETQYF.

The V gene is TRBV21-1, the J gene TRBJ1-4. TRBV21-1 is marked as a pseudogene. This CDR3 is 15 amino acids long. CDR3 in amino acids: CASSKVTPTNEKLFF. The CDR3 DNA reads as TGTGCCAGCAGCAAAGTAACCCCAACTAATGAAAAACTGTTTTTT.